Below are 27 T cell receptor beta chains sequenced from a single sample in a study of T cell repertoires in cytomegalovirus infection (dated by TCRdb to between 2018 and 2020). The treatment or condition label on this specimen signifies: in vitro stimulation with specific CMV peptide epitopes to enrich CMV-specific T cells. No antigens are known for them. The sequencing machine was an Illumina HiSeq 1500. TCRdb reprocessed the public reads (quality trimming at Q25 with fastp, clone calling with MiXCR) and kept in-frame beta chains. When rows share a CDR3 protein, they turn into one entry using the most common DNA and genes. This sample is represented by about 480,000 distinct CDR3 sequences; around 30% of them were singletons. 15% to 20% of the sample is taken by the ten largest. The specimen was cultured PBMCs, collected from culture after CMV antigen stimulation. The receptors were sampled from a human donor in good health (CMV status not recorded). Some clones in this sample may be carry-over from other donors' samples.

The V gene is TRBV11-2, the J gene TRBJ1-2; 9 bases fit TRBD1. The CDR3 length is 16 residues. From germline, CDR1 is SGHAT and CDR2 FQNNGV. Trimming removed 5 bases from V and 8 bases from J; junction bases left unmatched: 15. The CDR3 DNA is TGTGCCAGCAGCGCCCGGGACAGGGAGGGAGATTACGGCTACACCTTC. It encodes CASSARDREGDYGYTF.

The CDR3 region is CASSMMGGAGQPQHF. The CDR3 bases are TGTGCCAGTAGTATGATGGGAGGGGCGGGTCAGCCCCAGCATTTT. This chain connects TRBV19 to TRBJ1-5; tentatively, D is TRBD1 (5 bases). The germline CDR1 and CDR2 sequences are LNHDA and SQIVND (reference sequence). The V and J ends lost 3 bases and 6 bases respectively, with 15 bases between them. CDR3 length equals 15 residues.

This clonotype was detected a few times. The chain couples TRBV7-8 to TRBJ2-5; no reliable D call. Per germline, CDR1 SGHVS and CDR2 FQNEAQ. The CDR3 extends over 10 amino acids. Trimming left V 4 bases short and J 4 bases short, with 1 base between. The CDR3 region is CASSSETQYF. The DNA for the CDR3 is TGTGCCAGCAGCTCAGAGACCCAGTACTTC.

The table lists this clonotype with a few counts. The CDR3: CASSPLGQGSQPQHF. CDR3 nucleotides: TGTGCCAGCTCACCATTGGGACAGGGATCTCAGCCCCAGCATTTT. The chain is built from TRBV18 and TRBJ1-5; the match to TRBD1 covers 9 bases. V shed 2 bases, J shed 6 bases, and the junction held 5 bases outside the gene matches. This CDR3 has 15 amino acids. Germline CDR1 is KGHSH and CDR2 is LQKENI.

The chain employs TRBV28 and TRBJ1-4; a weak D match, TRBD1 (5 bases). Trimming removed 6 bases at V and 8 bases at J, with 22 bases between. Germline-derived CDR1 and CDR2 are MDHEN and SYDVKM. The CDR3 covers 16 residues. CDR3 region: CASSSLGVGGTEKLFF. CDR3 DNA: TGTGCCAGCAGCTCCCTGGGAGTGGGGGGGACGGAAAAACTGTTTTTT.

This clonotype has ten or more counts. The chain combines TRBV7-8 with TRBJ1-4, with TRBD1 identical over 10 bases. CDR3 length: 16 amino acids. Germline loops: CDR1 SGHVS, CDR2 FQNEAQ. V lost 5 bases and J lost 0; bases outside the gene matches: 3. The CDR3 region is CASSRDRGSTNEKLFF. CDR3 bases: TGTGCCAGCAGCAGGGACAGGGGATCAACTAATGAAAAACTGTTTTTT. Full variable domain (missing parts from reference TRBV7-8 and TRBJ1-4): GAGVSQSPRYKVAKRGQDVALRCDPISGHVSLFWYQQALGQGPEFLTYFQNEAQLDKSGLPSDRFFAERPEGSVSTLKIQRTQQEDSAVYLCASSRDRGSTNEKLFFGSGTQLSVL.

The chain carries TRBV5-4 and TRBJ2-2; a possible D gene is TRBD1 (5 bases). The length of the CDR3 is 14 residues. Germline assignment: CDR1 SGHNT and CDR2 YYREEE (reference sequence). Trimming pared 4 bases from V and 7 bases from J, leaving 14 bases between. CDR3 sequence reads: CASSQQTVNGELFF. CDR3 coding DNA: TGTGCCAGCAGCCAGCAGACAGTAAACGGGGAGCTGTTTTTT.

The V and J genes are TRBV7-6 and TRBJ1-2; D unresolved. This CDR3 has 11 amino acids. V lost 3 bases and J lost 1, with 0 bases in between. CDR1 and CDR2 (germline): SGHVS, FNYEAQ. The CDR3 spells CASSFNYGYTF. The CDR3 region has the DNA TGTGCCAGCAGCTTTAACTATGGCTACACCTTC.

This chain joins TRBV28 and TRBJ2-3; 10 bases are a match to TRBD2. V dropped 6 bases and J dropped 3; count of bases not matched to a gene: 3. This CDR3 comprises 14 residues. Germline V gene sequence: CDR1 MDHEN, CDR2 SYDVKM. CDR3: CASSRAGGTDTQYF. CDR3 DNA: TGTGCCAGCAGCCGAGCGGGAGGGACAGATACGCAGTATTTT. The whole variable domain, filled in from reference TRBV28 and TRBJ2-3, reads DVKVTQSSRYLVKRTGEKVFLECVQDMDHENMFWYRQDPGLGLRLIYFSYDVKMKEKGDIPEGYSVSREKKERFSLILESASTNQTSMYLCASSRAGGTDTQYFGPGTRLTVL.

This clonotype was counted ten times or more. The chain couples TRBV28 to TRBJ2-2; tentatively, D is TRBD2 (6 bases). V lost 2 bases and J lost 5, with 9 bases in between. Germline V gene sequence: CDR1 MDHEN, CDR2 SYDVKM. This CDR3 has 14 amino acids. The CDR3 reads CASSLSGRTGELFF. In nucleotides, the CDR3 is TGTGCCAGCAGTTTAAGTGGGAGGACCGGGGAGCTGTTTTTT.

This clonotype has a count of ten or more. This rearrangement joins TRBV7-2 to TRBJ1-4; 7 bases agree with TRBD1. The CDR3 runs 14 residues. J was trimmed by 7 bases and V by 3 bases; bases with no gene match: 5. In germline, CDR1 is SGHTA, CDR2 FQGNSA. CDR3 nucleotide sequence: TGTGCCAGCAGCTTGCGACAGGGTAGTGAAAAACTGTTTTTT. Amino acid sequence: CASSLRQGSEKLFF.

The gene calls are TRBV11-3 and TRBJ2-7, with TRBD2 matching 7 bases. Trimming removed 0 bases from V and 6 bases from J; junction bases left unmatched: 8. In germline, CDR1 is SGHNT, CDR2 YENEEA. The CDR3 is made up of 15 amino acids. The CDR3 DNA reads as TGTGCCAGCAGCTTAGACGGCGGGATAGCGGGCGAGCAGTACTTC. This codes for CASSLDGGIAGEQYF.

This chain connects TRBV20-1 to TRBJ2-1, with 13 nucleotides matching TRBD2. Germline V lookup: CDR1 DFQATT, CDR2 SNEGSKA (reference sequence). Germline trimming cut 5 bases from V and 8 bases from J; bases unmatched to any gene: 15. CDR3 length: 17 residues. The CDR3, as DNA: TGCAGTGCTCGCAGAACGACTAGCGGGAGGCCGGCCCATGAGCAGTTCTTC. Translation gives CSARRTTSGRPAHEQFF.

This clonotype was observed a handful of times. The genes are TRBV15 and TRBJ1-6; a possible D gene is TRBD1 (5 bases). The CDR3 totals 16 residues. Germline V CDR1 and CDR2: LNHNV, YYDKDF (reference sequence). V lost 4 bases and J 10 bases, leaving 20 bases between the germline ends. CDR3 loop: CATSTGLGLKGSPLHF. CDR3 DNA: TGTGCCACCAGCACGGGCCTGGGCCTCAAGGGGTCACCCCTCCACTTT.

The chain uses TRBV28 and TRBJ2-1; weak D call: TRBD1 (6 bases). CDR1 is MDHEN, CDR2 SYDVKM, per germline. This CDR3 region has 12 residues. Trimming stripped 7 bases from V and 9 bases from J, with 13 bases between. DNA for the CDR3: TGTGCCAGCACCCCCAGGGGTACTGAGCAGTTCTTC. Translated, it gives CASTPRGTEQFF.

This clonotype was seen a handful of times. The chain combines TRBV7-2 with TRBJ1-1, with D possibly TRBD1 on 6 matching bases. Trimming left V 1 base short and J 1 base short, with 7 bases between. CDR1 is SGHTA and CDR2 is FQGNSA in the germline V gene. CDR3 size: 14 residues. The CDR3 here is CASSLDRENTEAFF. In nucleotides, the CDR3 is TGTGCCAGCAGCTTAGACAGGGAGAACACTGAAGCTTTCTTT.

The V call is TRBV7-2, the J call TRBJ2-3, with TRBD2 matching 7 bases. Losses at the gene ends were 0 bases for V and 8 bases for J; bases not matched to a gene: 5. Germline assignment: CDR1 SGHTA and CDR2 FQGNSA. The CDR3 sequence is 14 residues long. CDR3 residues: CASSLAGGQGTQYF. In DNA form, the CDR3 reads TGTGCCAGCAGCTTAGCGGGAGGGCAAGGTACGCAGTATTTT.

This clonotype is a singleton in its sample. The CDR3 reads CASSFGRWGGNTGELFF. CDR3 nucleotide sequence: TGTGCCAGCAGCTTCGGCAGGTGGGGCGGGAACACCGGGGAGCTGTTTTTT. The chain joins TRBV11-2 to TRBJ2-2; D perhaps matches TRBD1 (5 bases). The CDR3 contains 17 residues. Trimming took 3 bases from V and 1 from J, leaving 15 bases between them. Germline CDR1 is SGHAT and CDR2 is FQNNGV.

The chain combines TRBV7-2 with TRBJ2-1; D remains ambiguous. Trimming cost V 5 bases and J 2 bases, with 10 bases left between them. Per the germline V gene, CDR1 is SGHTA and CDR2 is FQGNSA. The CDR3 consists of 14 residues. This CDR3 is CASSTTRPYNEQFF. The CDR3 nucleotides read TGTGCCAGCAGCACGACAAGGCCCTACAATGAGCAGTTCTTC.

The J gene is TRBJ1-2, the V gene TRBV28, with 7 bases matching TRBD1. The CDR3 is 13 residues long. V was clipped by 3 bases and J by 8 bases; unmatched bases: 6. Germline CDR1 and CDR2: MDHEN and SYDVKM. The CDR3 DNA sequence: TGTGCCAGCAGTTTGTCGACAGGGAGAGGCTACACCTTC. Its protein product is CASSLSTGRGYTF.

The V and J genes are TRBV29-1 and TRBJ1-5; D is unresolved. CDR3 length: 12 amino acids. Per the germline V gene, CDR1 is SQVTM and CDR2 is ANQGSEA. V dropped 6 bases and J dropped 5 bases, with 11 bases sitting between them. This CDR3 is CSVSSNDQPQHF. CDR3 coding DNA: TGCAGCGTGTCCAGTAACGATCAGCCCCAGCATTTT.

The chain couples TRBV4-3 to TRBJ2-5, with D tentatively TRBD2 (7 bases). CDR3 length equals 14 residues. The V gene's germline CDR1 is LGHNA and CDR2 YSLEER. Trimming shortened V by 2 bases and J by 5 bases, and 12 bases separated the two germline ends. The DNA of the CDR3 is TGCGCCAGCAGCCAACAACAGGGAGGGGAGACCCAGTACTTC. Amino acid sequence: CASSQQQGGETQYF.

The chain recombines TRBV7-8 with TRBJ2-7; 7 bases fit TRBD2. The germline CDR1 and CDR2 sequences are SGHVS and FQNEAQ. The CDR3 has 15 amino acids. J was trimmed by 3 bases and V by 6 bases; bases with no gene match: 11. The CDR3 region has the DNA TGTGCCAGCAGTTATACTCGGGACTACTTCTACGAGCAGTACGTC. Its translation is CASSYTRDYFYEQYV.

This chain uses TRBV6-2 or TRBV6-3 with TRBJ2-3; no clear D. The length of the CDR3 is 12 residues. The V end was cut by 6 bases, the J end by 8 bases, with 12 bases between. Per the germline V gene, CDR1 is MNHEY and CDR2 is SVGEGT. CDR3 bases: TGTGCCAGCAGATTACTCCCGGGTACGCAGTATTTT. Its protein product is CASRLLPGTQYF.

This clonotype was observed a handful of times. The CDR3 sequence: CASSQWGQASHSNQPQHF. CDR3 coding DNA: TGTGCCAGCAGTCAGTGGGGACAGGCATCGCATAGCAATCAGCCCCAGCATTTT. The chain is built from TRBV12-3 or TRBV12-4 and TRBJ1-5; 8 bases are a match to TRBD1. After removal of 5 bases from V and 0 bases from J, the junction contained 12 bases not matched to a gene. There are 18 residues in the CDR3.

J is TRBJ1-5 and V is TRBV15, with D tentatively TRBD1 (6 bases). V shed 3 bases and J shed 6 bases, with 9 bases lying between them. Germline V lookup: CDR1 LNHNV, CDR2 YYDKDF (reference sequence). The CDR3 loop spans 13 amino acids. CDR3 loop: CATSSRGFQPQHF. Written as DNA, the CDR3 is TGTGCCACCAGCAGCAGGGGTTTTCAGCCCCAGCATTTT.

Only a few counts were recorded for this clonotype. This sequence joins TRBV7-9 and TRBJ2-3; D call uncertain. V shed 2 bases and J shed 4 bases, with 10 bases lying between them. This CDR3 region has 14 residues. CDR1 SEHNR and CDR2 FQNEAQ come from the germline V gene (reference sequence). The CDR3 sequence is CASSLRFGPDTQYF. The CDR3, as DNA: TGTGCCAGCAGCTTAAGATTCGGCCCAGATACGCAGTATTTT.